These 27 T cell receptor beta chains were sequenced from one sample in a study of T cells in Graves' hyperthyroidism and ophthalmopathy. There were TCR beta CDR3 regions amplified from RNA transcripts. The TCR CDR3 was amplified in a first-round RT-PCR using the HTBI primer set. TCRdb itself ran the multiplex PCR reads through MiXCR, one entry per CDR3 protein. The sample yields approximately 220,000 distinct CDR3 sequences, about 18% seen once. What was sequenced was blood. The source of these receptors is a man aged 35 to 55 with Graves' hyperthyroidism.

There are many counts of this clonotype. V is TRBV3-1 and J is TRBJ2-3; D unresolved. Germline V gene data show CDR1 as LGHDT and CDR2 as YNNKEL (reference sequence). V dropped 1 base and J dropped 0 bases, with 8 bases sitting between them. CDR3 length: 15 amino acids. CDR3 residues: CASSQGEVSTDTQYF. CDR3 nucleotide sequence: TGTGCCAGCAGCCAAGGCGAAGTTAGCACAGATACGCAGTATTTT.

For this clonotype: One base away lies a much larger clone, so this may be a sequencing read error. The V and J genes are TRBV15 and TRBJ2-3; TRBD2 agrees at 9 bases. This CDR3 region has 16 residues. CDR1 is LNHNV and CDR2 is YYDKDF in the germline V gene (reference sequence). In nucleotides, the CDR3 is TGTGCCGCCAGCAGAAGGAGGACTAGCGGCACAGATACGCAGTATTTT. Protein product: CAASRRRTSGTDTQYF.

In this sample, this clonotype turned up a few times. The chain is built from TRBV6-5 and TRBJ2-7; D is tentatively TRBD1 or TRBD2 (6 bases each). The CDR3 is 16 residues long. The V end lost 2 bases, the J end lost 4 bases, and 18 bases lay between the germline ends. Per the germline V gene, CDR1 is MNHEY and CDR2 is SVGAGI. The CDR3 is CASSYGAGERAYEQYF. DNA of the CDR3: TGTGCCAGCAGTTACGGGGCAGGGGAGCGGGCTTACGAGCAGTACTTC.

This clonotype has at least ten counts. The rearrangement joins TRBV20-1 to TRBJ2-3; tentatively, D is TRBD2 (5 bases). The CDR3 is 13 amino acids. V lost 3 bases, J lost 0 bases, and 7 bases lay in between. The V gene's germline CDR1 is DFQATT and CDR2 SNEGSKA (reference sequence). CDR3 loop: CSARRASTDTQYF. The CDR3 coding sequence is TGCAGTGCTAGGAGGGCTAGCACAGATACGCAGTATTTT.

This clonotype was counted many times. The rearrangement links TRBV5-1 to TRBJ2-7, with D possibly TRBD2 on 5 matching bases. Germline V gives CDR1 SGHRS, CDR2 YFSETQ. This CDR3 region has 13 residues. Trimming removed 3 bases from V and 5 bases from J, with 12 bases in between. CDR3 protein: CASSSRTGNEQYF. The CDR3 bases are TGCGCCAGCAGCTCCCGGACGGGGAACGAGCAGTACTTC.

For this clonotype: This sequence may be a read error, since a much larger clone differs from it by one base. V usage is TRBV12-3 or TRBV12-4 and J usage is TRBJ2-6; D remains ambiguous. Trimming cost V 6 bases and J 3 bases, with 9 bases left between them. The CDR3 is 14 amino acids. The CDR3, as DNA: TGTGCCAGCAGGGAGAACTTTGGGGCCAACGTCCTGACTTTC. Encoded protein: CASRENFGANVLTF.

This clonotype was observed a handful of times. The chain carries TRBV5-6 and TRBJ2-2; D unclear. CDR3 length: 15 amino acids. The V and J ends lost 0 bases and 4 bases respectively, with 10 bases between them. Looked up from germline, CDR1 is SGHDT and CDR2 is YYEEEE. The CDR3 DNA reads as TGTGCCAGCAGCTTGGGAGCCAGATCCACCGGGGAGCTGTTTTTT. Its translation: CASSLGARSTGELFF.

Only one count was recorded for this clonotype. The V and J genes are TRBV6-1 and TRBJ2-7, with D possibly called TRBD1 or TRBD2 (5 bases each). Germline V gives CDR1 MNHNS, CDR2 SASEGT. The V end was cut by 3 bases, the J end by 2 bases, with 14 bases between. This CDR3 spans 15 amino acids. CDR3 nucleotides: TGTGCCAGCAGTGAGGTGGGGACGGCGGCCTACGAGCAGTACTTC. Translating gives CASSEVGTAAYEQYF.

This clonotype was observed at least ten times. Written as DNA, the CDR3 is TGTGAAACTACCGACGGTTCTTTTGGCTACACCTTC. Protein product: CETTDGSFGYTF. J is TRBJ1-2 and V is TRBV28, with D hard to call. Germline assignment: CDR1 MDHEN and CDR2 SYDVKM. This CDR3 is 12 amino acids long.

This clonotype showed up just once. This could be a read error, since a much larger clone is one nucleotide away. CDR3 region: CASLDRAAFFNNSPLHF. The CDR3 DNA follows: TGTGCCAGCCTCGACAGGGCAGCCTTTTTTAATAATTCACCCCTCCACTTT. V and J are TRBV28 and TRBJ1-6, with 7 bases lining up with TRBD1. From germline, CDR1 is MDHEN and CDR2 SYDVKM. V gave up 8 bases and J gave up 5 bases; unmatched junction bases: 15. The CDR3 extends over 17 amino acids.

This clonotype was recorded a few times. The chain has TRBV7-9 and TRBJ2-3, with 11 bases that match TRBD2. The germline V gene has CDR1 SEHNR and CDR2 FQNEAQ (reference sequence). CDR3 length: 17 residues. With 5 bases clipped from V and 5 bases from J, the junction kept 12 bases outside the gene matches. For the CDR3, the DNA is TGTGCCAGCAGCACGTCACCGGTAGCGGGGGGGCAAGATACGCAGTATTTT. Protein product: CASSTSPVAGGQDTQYF.

This clonotype was picked up many times. CDR3 DNA: TGCAGCGTTGACGGGGGTAGGGGCACTGAAGCTTTCTTT. It specifies CSVDGGRGTEAFF. V is TRBV29-1 and J is TRBJ1-1; possible D gene TRBD1, 5 bases. This CDR3 region has 13 residues. Trimming cost V 3 bases and J 4 bases, with 12 bases left between them. Germline V gene sequence: CDR1 SQVTM, CDR2 ANQGSEA.

This clonotype has a handful of counts. The rearrangement joins TRBV5-4 to TRBJ1-1; the match to TRBD1 covers 9 bases. Per germline, CDR1 SGHNT and CDR2 YYREEE (reference sequence). V lost 4 bases to trimming and J lost 5 bases; unmatched junction nucleotides: 9. The CDR3 runs 15 residues. The CDR3 nucleotides read TGTGCCAGCAGCCCAATCGGACAGGGGTCGACTGAAGCTTTCTTT. This gives the protein CASSPIGQGSTEAFF.

This clonotype was counted many times. The genes are TRBV3-1 and TRBJ2-3; 9 bases fit TRBD2. Trimming cost V 6 bases and J 0 bases; bases outside gene matches: 7. Germline V lookup: CDR1 LGHDT, CDR2 YNNKEL (reference sequence). This CDR3 contains 16 residues. CDR3 nucleotides: TGTGCCAGCAGGCAGGGGCTAGCGGGGAGCACAGATACGCAGTATTTT. Translation: CASRQGLAGSTDTQYF.

This rearrangement joins TRBV20-1 to TRBJ2-1; 7 nucleotides match TRBD2. J gave up 4 bases and V 8 bases, and 11 bases lay outside the gene matches. The CDR3 loop spans 14 amino acids. The germline V gene encodes CDR1 DFQATT and CDR2 SNEGSKA (reference sequence). Here the CDR3 reads CSPSGDPRYNEQFF. CDR3 nucleotides: TGCAGTCCCAGCGGGGACCCAAGATACAATGAGCAGTTCTTC.

The chain carries TRBV5-6 and TRBJ2-3; D may be TRBD2 (7 bases). Germline CDR1 SGHDT, CDR2 YYEEEE. This CDR3 has 13 amino acids. V lost 3 bases to trimming and J lost 5 bases, with 10 bases between them. The CDR3 bases are TGTGCCAGCAGCTGGGGAGGGGGAGATACGCAGTATTTT. Amino acids: CASSWGGGDTQYF. The full variable domain, in which reference TRBV5-6 and TRBJ2-3 provide the parts outside the CDR3, is DAGVTQSPTHLIKTRGQQVTLRCSPKSGHDTVSWYQQALGQGPQFIFQYYEEEERQRGNFPDRFSGHQFPNYSSELNVNALLLGDSALYLCASSWGGGDTQYFGPGTRLTVL.

The table lists this clonotype with many counts. The J gene is TRBJ2-7, the V gene TRBV28, with D perhaps TRBD1 (6 bases). Germline CDR1 reads MDHEN; CDR2 reads SYDVKM. This CDR3 comprises 14 residues. Trimming left V 3 bases short and J 9 bases short, with 18 bases between. The CDR3 loop reads CASSFVPDSKMQYF. The CDR3 DNA sequence: TGTGCCAGCAGTTTCGTTCCGGACAGTAAGATGCAGTACTTC.

This clonotype was counted at least ten times. The genes are TRBV5-8 and TRBJ2-3; D is possibly TRBD2 (5 bases). V was trimmed by 0 bases and J by 4 bases, leaving 6 bases between them. Germline CDR1 SGHTS, CDR2 YDEGEE. This CDR3 has 13 residues. The CDR3 nucleotides are TGTGCCAGCAGCTTGGCGGGGTCAGATACGCAGTATTTT. Amino acids: CASSLAGSDTQYF.

This clonotype came up a few times. The V gene is TRBV28, the J gene TRBJ1-4; maybe TRBD1 (6 bases). CDR1 is MDHEN and CDR2 is SYDVKM in the germline V gene. The V and J ends lost 4 bases and 0 bases respectively, with 12 bases between them. The CDR3 sequence is 16 residues long. Here the CDR3 reads CASSSGQRATNEKLFF. CDR3 nucleotide sequence: TGTGCCAGCAGTTCCGGACAGAGAGCAACTAATGAAAAACTGTTTTTT.

This clonotype was found many times. V is TRBV6-1 and J is TRBJ2-3; a weak D match, TRBD1 (6 bases). Germline V gives CDR1 MNHNS, CDR2 SASEGT. V lost 6 bases and J lost 2, with 21 bases in between. The CDR3 is made up of 17 amino acids. The CDR3 nucleotides read TGTGCCAGCAGCTACTCCCCCCGGGACACCGACACAGATACGCAGTATTTT. Translated: CASSYSPRDTDTDTQYF.

This clonotype was observed many times. V usage is TRBV3-1 and J usage is TRBJ2-5; D remains ambiguous. Germline V CDR1 and CDR2: LGHDT, YNNKEL (reference sequence). Trimming removed 0 bases at V and 7 bases at J, with 0 bases between. The CDR3 length is 10 residues. The CDR3 is CASSQETQYF. The CDR3 region has the DNA TGTGCCAGCAGCCAAGAGACCCAGTACTTC.

There are many counts of this clonotype. The rearrangement joins TRBV30 to TRBJ2-7, with D possibly TRBD2 on 7 matching bases. Trimming pared 2 bases from V and 3 bases from J, leaving 17 bases between. Germline lookup yields CDR1 GTSNPN and CDR2 SVGIG (reference sequence). The CDR3 has 15 residues. CDR3 protein: CAWSSGGGHRYEQYF. In DNA, the CDR3 is TGTGCCTGGAGTTCTGGCGGGGGCCATCGCTACGAGCAGTACTTC.

This clonotype has ten or more counts. The rearrangement uses TRBV28 and TRBJ2-1; 10 bases agree with TRBD2. Germline assignment: CDR1 MDHEN and CDR2 SYDVKM. V was clipped by 0 bases and J by 4 bases; unmatched bases: 6. The CDR3 extends over 17 amino acids. The CDR3 nucleotides read TGTGCCAGCAGTTTATGGGCTAGCGGGGGCACTTACAATGAGCAGTTCTTC. It translates to CASSLWASGGTYNEQFF. The entire variable domain, with the rest obtained from reference TRBV28 and TRBJ2-1, is as follows: DVKVTQSSRYLVKRTGEKVFLECVQDMDHENMFWYRQDPGLGLRLIYFSYDVKMKEKGDIPEGYSVSREKKERFSLILESASTNQTSMYLCASSLWASGGTYNEQFFGPGTRLTVL.

This clonotype was recorded many times. The chain couples TRBV7-9 to TRBJ1-2; TRBD1 aligns across 7 bases. CDR1 is SEHNR, CDR2 FQNEAQ, per germline (reference sequence). V shed 5 bases, J shed 1 base, and the junction held 7 bases outside the gene matches. This CDR3 is 15 amino acids long. This CDR3 reads CASSDRDSFNYGYTF. DNA for the CDR3: TGTGCCAGCAGCGACAGGGACAGCTTTAACTATGGCTACACCTTC.

This clonotype was seen at least ten times. The chain carries TRBV15 and TRBJ2-6; 11 bases agree with TRBD1. CDR1 and CDR2 (germline): LNHNV, YYDKDF (reference sequence). This CDR3 region has 18 residues. The V segment lost 1 base and the J segment 2 bases; nucleotides outside the gene matches: 4. This chain's CDR3 is CATSRVGQGAAGANVLTF. The CDR3 coding sequence is TGTGCCACCAGCAGAGTCGGACAGGGGGCGGCTGGGGCCAACGTCCTGACTTTC.

This clonotype was detected many times. This sequence joins TRBV6-1 and TRBJ2-7; D is possibly TRBD1 (5 bases). Germline CDR1 is MNHNS and CDR2 is SASEGT. V was shortened by 5 bases and J by 3 bases, with 17 bases between the two germline ends. The CDR3 is 15 residues long. The CDR3 bases are TGTGCCAGCAGTCGACAGCCCCGGATCGGCTACGAGCAGTACTTC. Its translation is CASSRQPRIGYEQYF.

Notes on this clonotype: One base away lies a much larger clone, so this may be a sequencing read error. This chain joins TRBV28 and TRBJ2-1, with a possible D match to TRBD1 (6 bases). Germline values: CDR1 MDHEN, CDR2 SYDVKM. CDR3 length: 16 amino acids. CDR3 region: CASSTLIWDTYSEQFF. The CDR3 DNA reads as TGTGCCAGCAGTACCCTTATTTGGGACACCTACAGTGAGCAGTTCTTC.